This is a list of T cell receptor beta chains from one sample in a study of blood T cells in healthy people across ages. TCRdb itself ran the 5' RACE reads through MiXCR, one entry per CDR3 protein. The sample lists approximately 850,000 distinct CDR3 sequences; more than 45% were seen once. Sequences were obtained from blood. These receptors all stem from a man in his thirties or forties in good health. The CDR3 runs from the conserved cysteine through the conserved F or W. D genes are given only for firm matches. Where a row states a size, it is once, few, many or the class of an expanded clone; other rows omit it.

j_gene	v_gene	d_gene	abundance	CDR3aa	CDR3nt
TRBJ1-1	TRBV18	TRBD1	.	CASSPNGQGANTEAFF	TGTGCCAGCTCACCAAACGGACAGGGAGCGAACACTGAAGCTTTCTTT
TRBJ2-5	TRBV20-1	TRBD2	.	CSASERVRGGAYQETQYF	TGCAGTGCTAGTGAACGGGTGCGGGGGGGGGCGTACCAAGAGACCCAGTACTTC
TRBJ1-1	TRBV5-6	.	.	CASSLDVGLAFF	TGTGCCAGCAGCTTGGATGTAGGGTTGGCTTTCTTT
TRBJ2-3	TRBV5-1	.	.	CASSRTTTWGTDTQYF	TGCGCCAGCAGCCGGACTACGACTTGGGGCACAGATACGCAGTATTTT
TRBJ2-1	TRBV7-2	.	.	CASSTRRYNEQFF	TGTGCCAGCAGCACCCGACGTTACAATGAGCAGTTCTTC
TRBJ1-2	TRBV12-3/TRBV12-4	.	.	CASSSSGADGYTF	TGTGCCAGCAGCTCCTCGGGGGCAGACGGCTACACCTTC
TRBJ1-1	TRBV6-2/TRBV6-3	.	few	CASSFTGSKNTEAFF	TGTGCCAGCAGTTTTACGGGCTCGAAGAACACTGAAGCTTTCTTT
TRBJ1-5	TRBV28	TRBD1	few	CASTIGQDYQPQHF	TGTGCCAGCACCATTGGACAGGATTATCAGCCCCAGCATTTT
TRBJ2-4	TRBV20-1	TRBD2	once	CSAKRDYPPLAKNIQYF	TGCAGTGCTAAGCGGGACTACCCACCTTTAGCCAAAAACATTCAGTACTTC
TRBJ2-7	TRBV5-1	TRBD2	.	CASSLEAGGSYNEQYF	TGCGCCAGCAGCTTGGAAGCGGGGGGGTCCTACAATGAGCAGTACTTC
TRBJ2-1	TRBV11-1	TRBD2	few	CASSLRGLADEQFF	TGTGCCAGCAGCTTACGGGGACTAGCGGACGAGCAGTTCTTC
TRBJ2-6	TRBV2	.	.	CASSGALFGANVLTF	TGTGCCAGCAGCGGGGCTCTCTTTGGGGCCAACGTCCTGACTTTC
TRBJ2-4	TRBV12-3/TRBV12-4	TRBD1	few	CASNEVGQGGLKQYF	TGTGCCAGCAACGAGGTCGGACAGGGGGGGTTAAAGCAGTACTTC
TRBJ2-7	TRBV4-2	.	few	CASSQLDSYEQYF	TGTGCCAGCAGCCAACTGGATTCCTACGAGCAGTACTTC
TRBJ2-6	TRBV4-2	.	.	CASSQETNSGANVLTF	TGTGCCAGCAGCCAAGAAACTAACTCTGGGGCCAACGTCCTGACTTTC
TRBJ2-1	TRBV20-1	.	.	CSALRLAPFSYEQFF	TGCAGTGCTCTTCGTTTAGCGCCCTTCTCCTACGAGCAGTTCTTC
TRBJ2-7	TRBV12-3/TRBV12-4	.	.	CASGIMAAGEQYF	TGTGCCAGCGGAATCATGGCAGCGGGCGAGCAGTACTTC
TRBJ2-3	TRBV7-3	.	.	CASSPAREPTDTQYF	TGTGCCAGCAGCCCTGCCCGGGAGCCCACAGATACGCAGTATTTT
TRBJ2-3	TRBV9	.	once	CASNSDTVDGDTQYF	TGTGCCAGCAACTCCGACACCGTTGATGGGGATACGCAGTATTTT
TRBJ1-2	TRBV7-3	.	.	CASSLTRSGGYTF	TGTGCCAGCAGCTTAACTAGGAGCGGTGGCTACACCTTC
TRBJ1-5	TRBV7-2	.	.	CASSLGWGVIGQPQHF	TGTGCCAGCAGCTTAGGTTGGGGAGTAATTGGTCAGCCCCAGCATTTT
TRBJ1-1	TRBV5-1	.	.	CASSLVGEERPEAFF	TGCGCCAGCAGCTTGGTAGGGGAAGAACGTCCTGAAGCTTTCTTT
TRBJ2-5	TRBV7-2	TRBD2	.	CASSAIGGMETQYF	TGTGCCAGCAGCGCCATCGGGGGGATGGAGACCCAGTACTTC
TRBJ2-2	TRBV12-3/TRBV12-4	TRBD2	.	CASRDRAGANTGELFF	TGTGCCAGCAGGGACCGAGCGGGGGCGAACACCGGGGAGCTGTTTTTT
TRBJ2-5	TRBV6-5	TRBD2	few	CASSYRGGETQYF	TGTGCCAGCAGTTACCGGGGAGGGGAGACCCAGTACTTC
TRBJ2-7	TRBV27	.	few	CASSSGPDLGQYF	TGTGCCAGCAGTTCGGGACCGGATTTAGGGCAGTACTTC
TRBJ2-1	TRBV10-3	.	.	CAISDWLNNEQFF	TGTGCCATCAGTGATTGGCTAAACAATGAGCAGTTCTTC
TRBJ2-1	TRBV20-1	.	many	CSARPTYNEQFF	TGCAGTGCTAGGCCTACGTACAATGAGCAGTTCTTC
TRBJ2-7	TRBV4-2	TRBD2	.	CASSQGTGTRSHEQYF	TGTGCCAGCAGCCAGGGCACGGGGACTAGATCCCACGAGCAGTACTTC